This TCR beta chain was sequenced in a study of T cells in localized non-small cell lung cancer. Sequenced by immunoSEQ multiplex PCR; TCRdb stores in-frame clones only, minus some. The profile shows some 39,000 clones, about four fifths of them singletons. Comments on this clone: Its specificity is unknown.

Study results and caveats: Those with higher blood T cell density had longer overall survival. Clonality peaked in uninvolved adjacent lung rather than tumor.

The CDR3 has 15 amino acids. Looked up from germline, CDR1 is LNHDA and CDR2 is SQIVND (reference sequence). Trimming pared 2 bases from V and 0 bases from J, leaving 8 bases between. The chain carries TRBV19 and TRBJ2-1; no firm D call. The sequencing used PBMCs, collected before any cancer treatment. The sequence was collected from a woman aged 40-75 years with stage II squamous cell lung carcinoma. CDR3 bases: TGTGCCAGTAGTATATCCCGAGGCTCCTACAATGAGCAGTTCTTC. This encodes CASSISRGSYNEQFF.